Each of the 25 T cell receptor beta chains below was sequenced from the same sample in a study of CD8 T cells in Susac syndrome. Random hexamers were used to reverse transcribe 0.5 to 1 ug of RNA. A single record per CDR3 protein comes from TCRdb applying MiXCR to the immunoSEQ multiplex PCR reads. The table includes about 300,000 distinct CDR3 sequences, about nine tenths detected once. Sequenced material: CD8+ T cells from PBMCs. The receptors come from a human donor with multiple sclerosis.

Written as DNA, the CDR3 is TGCGCCAGCAGCCAACAATCCGGGATCTCCTACGAGCAGTACTTC. Amino acids: CASSQQSGISYEQYF. The gene calls are TRBV4-1 and TRBJ2-7, with a possible D match to TRBD2 (5 bases). CDR1 and CDR2 from the germline V gene are MGHRA and YSYEKL. Trimming stripped 2 bases from V and 0 bases from J, with 11 bases between. CDR3 size: 15 residues.

V gene TRBV15 combines with J gene TRBJ1-3, with 9 positions matching TRBD1. V lost 3 bases to trimming and J lost 3 bases; unmatched junction nucleotides: 6. This CDR3 has 16 amino acids. Germline CDR1 is LNHNV and CDR2 is YYDKDF (reference sequence). The chain's CDR3 is CATSSQQGAVGNTIYF. CDR3 DNA: TGTGCCACCAGCAGTCAACAGGGGGCCGTTGGAAACACCATATATTTT. The whole variable domain, filled in from reference TRBV15 and TRBJ1-3, reads DAMVIQNPRYQVTQFGKPVTLSCSQTLNHNVMYWYQQKSSQAPKLLFHYYDKDFNNEADTPDNFQSRRPNTSFCFLDIRSPGLGDTAMYLCATSSQQGAVGNTIYFGEGSWLTVV.

The chain carries TRBV28 and TRBJ2-7, with 9 bases lining up with TRBD1. The V and J ends lost 5 bases and 4 bases, in that order; junction bases with no gene match: 3. Germline CDR1 is MDHEN and CDR2 is SYDVKM. The CDR3 has 13 residues. This CDR3 reads CASSGQGKYEQYF. CDR3 bases: TGTGCCAGCAGTGGACAGGGGAAATACGAGCAGTACTTC. Variable domain in full (rest from reference TRBV28 and TRBJ2-7): DVKVTQSSRYLVKRTGEKVFLECVQDMDHENMFWYRQDPGLGLRLIYFSYDVKMKEKGDIPEGYSVSREKKERFSLILESASTNQTSMYLCASSGQGKYEQYFGPGTRLTVT.

The CDR3 sequence is CASSLRTGSYEQYF. Written as DNA, the CDR3 is TGTGCCAGCAGCTTAAGGACAGGCTCCTACGAGCAGTACTTC. This sequence joins TRBV13 and TRBJ2-7; TRBD1 agrees at 7 bases. CDR3 length equals 14 residues. Germline V gene lookup returns CDR1 PRHDT and CDR2 FYEKMQ (reference sequence). V dropped 2 bases and J dropped 0; count of bases not matched to a gene: 1.

This sequence joins TRBV19 and TRBJ2-2, with D perhaps matching TRBD1 (5 bases). The CDR3 has 16 residues. V lost 1 base and J 5 bases, leaving 14 bases between the germline ends. CDR1 and CDR2 (germline): LNHDA, SQIVND (reference sequence). The CDR3 nucleotides read TGTGCCAGTAGTATAGGCGTAGGGGCCGGAACCGGGGAGCTGTTTTTT. This codes for CASSIGVGAGTGELFF. Supplemented by reference TRBV19 and TRBJ2-2, the full variable domain reads DGGITQSPKYLFRKEGQNVTLSCEQNLNHDAMYWYRQDPGQGLRLIYYSQIVNDFQKGDIAEGYSVSREKKESFPLTVTSAQKNPTAFYLCASSIGVGAGTGELFFGEGSRLTVL.

The J gene is TRBJ2-5, the V gene TRBV4-3; D uncertain. V lost 1 base to trimming and J lost 5 bases, with 8 bases between them. Germline V gene sequence: CDR1 LGHNA, CDR2 YSLEER. CDR3 length: 13 amino acids. CDR3 sequence reads: CASSQALGETQYF. CDR3 sequence (DNA): TGCGCCAGCAGCCAAGCTTTAGGGGAGACCCAGTACTTC.

In its sample, this clonotype was seen a few times. The chain has TRBV25-1 and TRBJ2-1; 15 nucleotides line up with TRBD2. V lost 3 bases and J lost 6; bases outside the gene matches: 0. The CDR3 is 15 amino acids. CDR1 and CDR2 from the germline V gene are MGHDK and SYGVNS. The CDR3 DNA sequence: TGTGCCAGCAGTGAGGGACTAGCGGGAGGCAATGAGCAGTTCTTC. This codes for CASSEGLAGGNEQFF.

This CDR3 is CASRTGTGDNQPQHF. The CDR3 region has the DNA TGTGCCAGCAGAACCGGGACAGGGGACAATCAGCCCCAGCATTTT. The chain is built from TRBV12-3 or TRBV12-4 and TRBJ1-5, with 10 bases that match TRBD1. This CDR3 has 15 residues. V trimming: 6 bases; J trimming: 3 bases; junction bases outside the gene matches: 5.

This chain joins TRBV29-1 and TRBJ2-2, with a possible D match to TRBD2 (5 bases). The germline V gene encodes CDR1 SQVTM and CDR2 ANQGSEA. CDR3 length: 15 amino acids. V lost 5 bases, J lost 2 bases, and 15 bases lay in between. CDR3 amino acids: CSVLPGYGNTGELFF. The CDR3 bases are TGCAGCGTTTTACCGGGGTATGGAAACACCGGGGAGCTGTTTTTT.

The rearrangement links TRBV30 to TRBJ2-7; D uncertain. This CDR3 spans 11 amino acids. Germline V gene data show CDR1 as GTSNPN and CDR2 as SVGIG (reference sequence). The V gene lost 3 bases and the J gene lost 2 bases, with 5 bases spanning the gap. This CDR3 is CAWRVTYEQYF. The CDR3 nucleotides are TGTGCCTGGAGGGTGACCTACGAGCAGTACTTC. Filled out from reference TRBV30 and TRBJ2-7, the complete variable domain reads SQTIHQWPATLVQPVGSPLSLECTVEGTSNPNLYWYRQAAGRGLQLLFYSVGIGQISSEVPQNLSASRPQDRQFILSSKKLLLSDSGFYLCAWRVTYEQYFGPGTRLTVT.

The chain joins TRBV6-2 or TRBV6-3 to TRBJ2-1; 7 nucleotides agree with TRBD1. From germline, CDR1 is MNHEY and CDR2 SVGEGT. Losses at the gene ends were 6 bases for V and 1 base for J; bases not matched to a gene: 6. The CDR3 sequence is 15 residues long. The CDR3 region has the DNA TGTGCCAGCAGCCAACAGGGGTCGTCCTACAATGAGCAGTTCTTC. Translated, it gives CASSQQGSSYNEQFF.

This chain connects TRBV6-1 to TRBJ2-3; 9 bases map to TRBD1. The CDR3 extends over 16 amino acids. V shed 6 bases and J 3 bases; nucleotides not matched to a gene: 10. CDR1 MNHNS and CDR2 SASEGT come from the germline V gene. In DNA, the CDR3 is TGTGCCAGCAGCCGAACCCAGGGGACAGGGACAGATACGCAGTATTTT. Protein product: CASSRTQGTGTDTQYF.

The V and J genes are TRBV20-1 and TRBJ2-1, with D hard to call. The germline V gene has CDR1 DFQATT and CDR2 SNEGSKA (reference sequence). The CDR3 totals 12 residues. Trimming left V 0 bases short and J 12 bases short, with 12 bases between. This chain's CDR3 is CSARDRDVWQFF. CDR3 bases: TGCAGTGCTAGAGATCGCGACGTGTGGCAGTTCTTC.

The chain joins TRBV19 to TRBJ2-1; possibly TRBD2 for D (5 bases). Germline V CDR1 and CDR2: LNHDA, SQIVND (reference sequence). The CDR3 spans 17 residues. Trimming stripped 2 bases from V and 2 bases from J, with 16 bases between. The CDR3, as DNA: TGTGCCAGTAGTATATTCGGAGCGGTCCCTGCCTACAATGAGCAGTTCTTC. It is translated as CASSIFGAVPAYNEQFF.

Concerning this clonotype itself: At one end the junction does not follow the germline gene, possibly because of a read error. The V and J genes are TRBV7-7 and TRBJ2-7; TRBD1 matches 9 bases. CDR3 length: 13 amino acids. The germline gives CDR1 SSHAT, CDR2 FNYEAQ (reference sequence). The CDR3: CASSSNRGREQYF. In DNA, the CDR3 is TGTGCTAGCAGCTCGAACAGGGGGCGCGAGCAGTACTTC. The whole variable domain, remainder taken from reference TRBV7-7 and TRBJ2-7, is GAGVSQSPRYKVTKRGQDVTLRCDPISSHATLYWYQQALGQGPEFLTYFNYEAQPDKSGLPSDRFSAERPEGSISTLTIQRTEQRDSAMYRCASSSNRGREQYFGPGTRLTVT.

The chain combines TRBV27 with TRBJ2-7; D might be TRBD2 (5 bases). Trimming shortened V by 6 bases and J by 2 bases, and 26 bases separated the two germline ends. The CDR3 is 18 amino acids. Germline CDR1 reads MNHEY; CDR2 reads SMNVEV (reference sequence). CDR3 sequence reads: CASSGTSSPSLLAYEQYF. Written as DNA, the CDR3 is TGTGCCAGCAGCGGAACTAGTAGTCCTTCACTCCTAGCCTACGAGCAGTACTTC.

This clonotype was found once. The rearrangement links TRBV6-5 to TRBJ2-2; 8 bases are shared with TRBD1. CDR3 length: 19 amino acids. Germline V gives CDR1 MNHEY, CDR2 SVGAGI. With 0 bases clipped from V and 7 bases from J, the junction kept 16 bases outside the gene matches. CDR3 DNA sequence: TGTGCCAGCAGTTACTCGTACCGATTGGGACAGGCGATCGTCGGGGAGCTGTTTTTT. Translated: CASSYSYRLGQAIVGELFF.

The chain combines TRBV30 with TRBJ2-3, with a tentative D call TRBD2 (6 bases). CDR3 size: 13 residues. CDR1 and CDR2 (germline): GTSNPN, SVGIG (reference sequence). Between the trimmed V and J ends, which lost 0 bases and 6 bases, there was a span of 10 bases. This chain's CDR3 is CAWSVHGGDTQYF. In nucleotides, the CDR3 is TGTGCCTGGAGTGTACATGGGGGGGATACGCAGTATTTT. Filled out from reference TRBV30 and TRBJ2-3, the complete variable domain reads SQTIHQWPATLVQPVGSPLSLECTVEGTSNPNLYWYRQAAGRGLQLLFYSVGIGQISSEVPQNLSASRPQDRQFILSSKKLLLSDSGFYLCAWSVHGGDTQYFGPGTRLTVL.

The chain employs TRBV27 and TRBJ2-1; tentatively, D is TRBD2 (6 bases). Germline lookup yields CDR1 MNHEY and CDR2 SMNVEV (reference sequence). The CDR3 consists of 14 residues. Deletions cut 6 bases from V and 0 bases from J, with 9 bases between. Written as DNA, the CDR3 is TGTGCCAGCAGCGAGACTAGCTCCTACAATGAGCAGTTCTTC. It codes for CASSETSSYNEQFF.

V usage is TRBV28 and J usage is TRBJ2-1, with D uncertain. V was pared by 3 bases and J by 5 bases, with 11 bases between. Per the germline V gene, CDR1 is MDHEN and CDR2 is SYDVKM. The length of the CDR3 is 14 residues. The DNA for the CDR3 is TGTGCCAGCAGTTTTGGTTGGGGAAACAATGAGCAGTTCTTC. It encodes CASSFGWGNNEQFF.

The chain joins TRBV6-1 to TRBJ1-4, with a weak D call TRBD1 (5 bases). CDR1 and CDR2 (germline): MNHNS, SASEGT. The CDR3 has 17 amino acids. The V end was cut by 0 bases, the J end by 0 bases, with 11 bases between. The CDR3 reads CASSEAVGEPTNEKLFF. DNA for the CDR3: TGTGCCAGCAGTGAAGCTGTGGGGGAACCAACTAATGAAAAACTGTTTTTT.

The rearrangement uses TRBV4-3 and TRBJ1-5; 7 bases map to TRBD1. J lost 6 bases, V lost 0 bases, and 8 bases had no gene match. CDR1 is LGHNA, CDR2 YSLEER, per germline. The length of the CDR3 is 16 residues. DNA for the CDR3: TGCGCCAGCAGCCAAGATCTGGGCCAGGGGGGTCAGCCCCAGCATTTT. It translates to CASSQDLGQGGQPQHF.

The CDR3 DNA follows: TGTGCCAGCAGCTCAACGGTTACGGGGACCCAGTACTTC. Protein sequence: CASSSTVTGTQYF. The rearrangement uses TRBV7-9 and TRBJ2-5; D is unclear. The CDR3 totals 13 residues. Germline V lookup: CDR1 SEHNR, CDR2 FQNEAQ (reference sequence). V lost 4 bases and J 7 bases, leaving 13 bases between the germline ends.

V is TRBV19 and J is TRBJ2-1; 9 nucleotides align to TRBD2. Germline V gene sequence: CDR1 LNHDA, CDR2 SQIVND (reference sequence). Trimming at V came to 5 bases and at J to 7 bases, leaving 12 bases not matched to a gene. The CDR3 has 16 amino acids. This CDR3 reads CASSPWLSGGANEQFF. The CDR3 DNA follows: TGTGCCAGTAGTCCCTGGCTTAGCGGGGGCGCGAATGAGCAGTTCTTC.

The chain carries TRBV11-1 and TRBJ2-1, with 7 bases matching TRBD1. The germline V gene has CDR1 SGHAT and CDR2 FQDESV (reference sequence). CDR3 length: 18 amino acids. The V gene end was trimmed by 5 bases and the J gene end by 1 base; junction bases not matched to a gene: 14. DNA for the CDR3: TGTGCCAGCAGCGAAAGCTTAGGTCCAGGGGGTTCCTACAATGAGCAGTTCTTC. Translated, it gives CASSESLGPGGSYNEQFF. Full variable domain (outside the CDR3, taken from reference TRBV11-1 and TRBJ2-1): EAEVAQSPRYKITEKSQAVAFWCDPISGHATLYWYRQILGQGPELLVQFQDESVVDDSQLPKDRFSAERLKGVDSTLKIQPAELGDSAMYLCASSESLGPGGSYNEQFFGPGTRLTVL.